The clone carrying this T cell receptor (beta chain) was counted many times. The antigen is unknown. V dropped 2 bases and J dropped 0 bases, with 11 bases sitting between them. The CDR3 is 16 residues long. Germline lookup yields CDR1 SGHRS and CDR2 YFSETQ. The record originates from a study of response to subunit inactivated influenza vaccine. Study observations and caveats: Authors proposed each seasonal influenza vaccination draws in few new T cells.

Each CDR3 protein gets one entry after TCRdb re-called the RT-PCR reads with MiXCR. The data hold 710,000 or so distinct CDR3 sequences, with 15% to 17% observed a single time. The chain recombines TRBV5-1 with TRBJ2-2; D may correspond to TRBD1 or TRBD2 (6 bases each). The source was PBMCs from blood, collected 12 days after vaccination. The clonotype comes from a man aged 45-60 years who received an inactivated influenza vaccine. The CDR3 DNA is TGCGCCAGCAGCTTTTTCGGGGGCCCGAACACCGGGGAGCTGTTTTTT. This sequence encodes CASSFFGGPNTGELFF.